These T cell receptor beta chains were read from a single sample in a study of Graves' ophthalmopathy and Graves' hyperthyroidism. TCRdb reprocessed the multiplex PCR reads with MiXCR, giving one entry per CDR3 protein. The sample holds over 650,000 distinct CDR3 sequences, under 50% seen once. The sample taken for sequencing was peripheral blood. The receptors originated from an adult man with Graves' ophthalmopathy. Both conserved end residues are part of each CDR3. A D gene is named only where the DNA matches it firmly. Rows give clone size only sometimes, using once, few, many, or a class for an expanded clone.

>.|.|TRBJ2-5|18|TRBV24-1
TGTGCCACCAGTGATTTGGGGAGTGGTAGGTACGGCGGCGAGACCCAGTACTTC
CATSDLGSGRYGGETQYF
>.|many|TRBJ1-1|13|TRBV29-1
TGCAGCGTTGACACAGCCTTGAACACTGAAGCTTTCTTT
CSVDTALNTEAFF
>.|many|TRBJ1-1|16|TRBV7-9
TGTGCCAGCAAGGGTCTAGGAGGCAGGGGATACACTGAAGCTTTCTTT
CASKGLGGRGYTEAFF
>TRBD2|many|TRBJ2-5|13|TRBV10-3
TGTGCCATCAGTGGAGGGGAGGGAGAGACCCAGTACTTC
CAISGGEGETQYF
>.|few|TRBJ2-2|13|TRBV19
TGTGCCAGTAGTTATCACCGAACCGGGGAGCTGTTTTTT
CASSYHRTGELFF
>.|.|TRBJ2-5|21|TRBV7-6
TGTGCCAGCAGCTTATTTAGTTGGGGGCAACTAGCGAAGATACCCGAAGAGACCCAGTACTTC
CASSLFSWGQLAKIPEETQYF
>.|many|TRBJ2-7|14|TRBV10-3
TGTGCCAGCAGTGAAGCGGACAGCTCCTACGAGCAGTACTTC
CASSEADSSYEQYF
>TRBD1|once|TRBJ1-1|16|TRBV4-3
TGCGCCAGCAGCCAAGGCACAGGGGCAACGGGGTCTGAAGCTTTCTTT
CASSQGTGATGSEAFF
>.|many|TRBJ1-5|16|TRBV7-2
TGTGCCAGCAGCTTAGTGGGACTGCAGGTCAATCAGCCCCAGCATTTT
CASSLVGLQVNQPQHF
>TRBD1|.|TRBJ1-5|13|TRBV19
TGTGCCTGGAGTGGACAGGACGATCAGCCCCAGCATTTT
CAWSGQDDQPQHF
>TRBD1|many|TRBJ1-1|15|TRBV29-1
TGCAGCGTTGTGCTTCCCGGGACAGAGAACACTGAAGCTTTCTTT
CSVVLPGTENTEAFF
>TRBD2|.|TRBJ2-5|16|TRBV6-5
TGTGCCAGCAGGCTCCTAGCGGGGGGGCCGAGAGAGACCCAGTACTTC
CASRLLAGGPRETQYF
>.|.|TRBJ1-6|17|TRBV19
TGTGCCAGTAGTATAAGCGGGTCAGACCTCTATAATTCACCCCTCCACTTT
CASSISGSDLYNSPLHF
>.|few|TRBJ1-4|14|TRBV12-3/TRBV12-4
TGTGCCAGCAGTGTACGGGACACTAATGAAAAACTGTTTTTT
CASSVRDTNEKLFF
>.|.|TRBJ2-7|14|TRBV7-4
TGTGCCAGCAGCTCTCGTTCCGCTACCTACGAGCAGTACTTC
CASSSRSATYEQYF
>TRBD2|many|TRBJ2-5|13|TRBV19
TGTGCCAGTAGTATGCAGCGGGGAGAGACCCAGTACTTC
CASSMQRGETQYF
>TRBD1|.|TRBJ1-6|16|TRBV2
TGTGCCAGCAGCGCGGGACAGAACTCCTATAATTCACCCCTCCAATTT
CASSAGQNSYNSPLQF
>TRBD1|many|TRBJ2-5|16|TRBV10-3
TGTGCCATCCTCCGCAGGGGGACACCCAGTACGAAGACCCAGTACTTC
CAILRRGTPSTKTQYF
>TRBD2|many|TRBJ2-5|15|TRBV12-3/TRBV12-4
TGTGCCAGCAGCTCCTCTAGCGGGATACAAGAGACCCAGTACTTC
CASSSSSGIQETQYF
>.|many|TRBJ2-5|13|TRBV20-1
TGCAGTGCTCGTACGGCACCCCAGGGGACCCAGTACTTC
CSARTAPQGTQYF
>TRBD1|many|TRBJ1-5|15|TRBV19
TGTGCCAGTACCATGACAGGGGGCGGGCATCAGCCCCAGCATTTT
CASTMTGGGHQPQHF
>.|many|TRBJ1-2|14|TRBV10-3
TGTGCCATCAGTGAGTCAAGAGGGGGCTATGGCTACACCTTC
CAISESRGGYGYTF
>.|many|TRBJ1-4|13|TRBV7-2
TGTGCCAGCAGCTTAGCGTGGAGTGAAAAACTGTTTTTT
CASSLAWSEKLFF
>.|once|TRBJ2-5|13|TRBV7-2
TGTGCCAGCAGCGAACGGCCCCGGGAGACCCAGTACTTC
CASSERPRETQYF
>TRBD2|many|TRBJ2-7|15|TRBV7-9
TGTGCCAGCAGAGGTCCGGCGGGAGGGCCGTACGAGCAGTACTTC
CASRGPAGGPYEQYF
>.|.|TRBJ1-1|12|TRBV12-3/TRBV12-4
TGTGCCAGCAGTACCAGCGGGGGCAGGGCTTTCTTT
CASSTSGGRAFF
>.|few|TRBJ2-7|17|TRBV7-9
TGTGCCAGCAGCGTCGTCGAGGGGTCGGCGAGACTCTACGAGCAGTACTTC
CASSVVEGSARLYEQYF
>TRBD2|few|TRBJ2-7|20|TRBV12-3/TRBV12-4
TGTGCCAGCAGTCCAAGGGTATCGTTGACTAGCGGGAAGAGGGCCCACGAGCAGTACTTC
CASSPRVSLTSGKRAHEQYF
>.|.|TRBJ2-5|12|TRBV10-3
TGTGCCATCAGTGAGTTCGAAGAGACCCAGTACTTC
CAISEFEETQYF
>.|few|TRBJ2-1|11|TRBV25-1
TGTGCCAGCAGCCCAAACAATGAGCAGTTCTTC
CASSPNNEQFF
>.|many|TRBJ2-7|12|TRBV19
TGTGCCAGTAGTATGGGTACTTACGAGCAGTACTTC
CASSMGTYEQYF
>.|.|TRBJ2-6|13|TRBV29-1
TGCAGCGCAGACAAGGTTGGGGCCAACGTCCTGACTTTC
CSADKVGANVLTF
>.|many|TRBJ2-2|16|TRBV7-3
TGTGCCAGCAGCTTAGTAGGCGGGACGAACACCGGGGAGCTGTTTTTT
CASSLVGGTNTGELFF
>.|.|TRBJ1-6|12|TRBV12-3/TRBV12-4
TGTGCCAGCAGCTCGGGGGGATCACCCCTCCACTTT
CASSSGGSPLHF
>.|many|TRBJ1-1|15|TRBV5-8
TGTGCCAGCAGCTTGGGCGCGGGGGAAGGAACTGAAGCTTTCTTT
CASSLGAGEGTEAFF
>.|.|TRBJ2-5|9|TRBV29-1
TGCAGCTTAGATGAGACCCAGTACTTC
CSLDETQYF
>.|many|TRBJ1-6|13|TRBV9
TGTGCCAGCTCACCAGACGGTAATTCACCCCTCCACTTT
CASSPDGNSPLHF
>.|many|TRBJ1-1|17|TRBV15
TGTGCCACCAGCAGAGATCCGGTTCGGGGTCGCCACACTGAAGCTTTCTTT
CATSRDPVRGRHTEAFF
>TRBD1|.|TRBJ1-2|17|TRBV15
TGTGCCACCAGCAGATACGCCGACAGGGGCTCTGGAAATGGCTACACCTTC
CATSRYADRGSGNGYTF
>.|.|TRBJ2-2|15|TRBV12-3/TRBV12-4
TGTGCCAGCAGTGCTGGTCGGGGGAACACCGGGGAGCTGTTTTTT
CASSAGRGNTGELFF
>.|few|TRBJ1-3|13|TRBV3-1
TGTGCCAGCAGCCAAGATTCGCAAAACACCATATATTTT
CASSQDSQNTIYF
>TRBD1|.|TRBJ2-1|14|TRBV29-1
TGCAGCGTGGCCGGGACAGAGCACTACAATGAGCAGTTCTTC
CSVAGTEHYNEQFF
>.|once|TRBJ1-2|14|TRBV29-1
TGCAGCATCCCCCCCGCAGGGGCACAGCGTGGCTACAGCTTC
CSIPPAGAQRGYSF
>.|many|TRBJ1-1|10|TRBV2
TGTGCCAGCGGGGGGGGTCGAGCTTTCTTT
CASGGGRAFF
>TRBD1|.|TRBJ1-1|15|TRBV29-1
TGCAGCGTACCCGGGACAGCGCAGGTAAGCACTGAAGCTTTCTTT
CSVPGTAQVSTEAFF